The 29 T cell receptor beta chains listed next were all sequenced from one sample in a study of Tregs in tolerant kidney transplant recipients. Profiled with immunoSEQ multiplex PCR; TCRdb holds only in-frame clones, not every one. The table shows roughly 80,000 clones, with approximately 89% occurring only once. The sequences come from Tregs from blood, collected before the transplant. These receptors all come from a human donor who received a combined kidney and bone marrow transplant.

The chain carries TRBV10-2 and TRBJ2-2; 9 bases are shared with TRBD1. Losses at the gene ends were 6 bases for V and 1 base for J; bases not matched to a gene: 3. In germline, CDR1 is WSHSY, CDR2 SAAADI. The length of the CDR3 is 15 residues. The CDR3 DNA sequence: TGCGCCAGCAGACCGGGACAGGGGAACACCGGGGAGCTGTTTTTT. It encodes CASRPGQGNTGELFF.

The chain couples TRBV27 to TRBJ2-7; 7 positions match TRBD1. Trimming took 2 bases from V and 11 from J; bases not matched to a gene: 9. CDR3 size: 13 residues. Germline-derived CDR1 and CDR2 are MNHEY and SMNVEV (reference sequence). CDR3 protein: CASSLGSRDRKYF. The CDR3 DNA follows: TGTGCCAGCAGTTTAGGTAGTAGGGACAGAAAGTACTTC.

The J gene is TRBJ2-3, the V gene TRBV30, with a tentative D call TRBD1 (6 bases). Looked up from germline, CDR1 is GTSNPN and CDR2 is SVGIG (reference sequence). V gave up 4 bases and J gave up 2 bases, with 10 bases separating them. The CDR3 extends over 13 amino acids. The CDR3 loop is CAWTQGNTDTQYF. The DNA of the CDR3 is TGTGCCTGGACCCAGGGGAACACAGATACGCAGTATTTT.

The chain uses TRBV5-4 and TRBJ2-3; 13 bases fit TRBD2. The CDR3 totals 17 residues. Unmatched junction bases numbered 4, after V lost 2 bases and J lost 1 base. Germline CDR1 reads SGHNT; CDR2 reads YYREEE (reference sequence). As DNA, the CDR3 is TGTGCCAGCAGCTTACTAGCGGGAGGGCCGGGCACAGATACGCAGTATTTT. It specifies CASSLLAGGPGTDTQYF.

The V call is TRBV28, the J call TRBJ1-5; the D gene is possibly TRBD1 (5 bases). CDR3 length: 16 residues. Germline-derived CDR1 and CDR2 are MDHEN and SYDVKM. V gave up 6 bases and J gave up 1 base, with 16 bases separating them. The chain's CDR3 is CASSSLGVLSNQPQHF. Written as DNA, the CDR3 is TGTGCCAGCAGCTCTTTAGGGGTTTTGAGCAATCAGCCCCAGCATTTT.

The genes are TRBV2 and TRBJ2-2; no definite D call. This CDR3 contains 14 residues. Trimming stripped 8 bases from V and 6 bases from J, with 16 bases between. Germline V gene sequence: CDR1 SNHLY, CDR2 FYNNEI. The CDR3 sequence is CASSSDLRSGELFF. The CDR3 DNA follows: TGTGCCAGCTCCTCGGACCTTCGTTCCGGGGAGCTGTTTTTT.

The V gene is TRBV6-5, the J gene TRBJ2-7; 9 positions agree with TRBD2. Germline values: CDR1 MNHEY, CDR2 SVGAGI. This CDR3 has 14 amino acids. Trimming cost V 6 bases and J 4 bases; bases outside gene matches: 7. CDR3 DNA: TGTGCCAGCAGCTTCAGCGGGAGGTCATACGAGCAGTACTTC. Translation gives CASSFSGRSYEQYF.

The chain carries TRBV7-6 and TRBJ2-3; TRBD2 aligns across 7 bases. With V trimmed by 5 bases and J by 0 bases, 14 bases remained unmatched. Germline CDR1 is SGHVS and CDR2 is FNYEAQ. The CDR3 runs to 18 residues. The CDR3 DNA is TGTGCCAGCAGCCCTGCCTTGGGGGGGGGATCTAGCACAGATACGCAGTATTTT. It translates to CASSPALGGGSSTDTQYF.

The chain joins TRBV28 to TRBJ2-7; D is possibly TRBD2 (5 bases). The CDR3 runs 13 residues. V was cut by 2 bases and J by 0 bases, with 5 bases left in between. Germline V gene lookup returns CDR1 MDHEN and CDR2 SYDVKM. The CDR3 coding sequence is TGTGCCAGCAGTTTAGGGAGCTCCTACGAGCAGTACTTC. This encodes CASSLGSSYEQYF.

This rearrangement joins TRBV28 to TRBJ2-1, with 8 bases fitting TRBD1. Germline CDR1 MDHEN, CDR2 SYDVKM. The CDR3 is 16 residues long. Trimming removed 4 bases from V and 7 bases from J; junction bases left unmatched: 12. CDR3 sequence reads: CASSSYAGGAFNEQFF. In DNA form, the CDR3 reads TGTGCCAGCAGTTCGTACGCAGGGGGCGCATTTAATGAGCAGTTCTTC.

The CDR3 protein is CASSPGVSQGETQYF. The CDR3 DNA follows: TGCGCCAGCAGCCCAGGGGTCAGCCAGGGGGAGACCCAGTACTTC. The chain joins TRBV5-1 to TRBJ2-5, with D maybe TRBD1 (6 bases). CDR3 length equals 15 residues. Germline V CDR1 and CDR2: SGHRS, YFSETQ. Trimming pared 4 bases from V and 5 bases from J, leaving 18 bases between.

This chain joins TRBV5-1 and TRBJ2-3; 12 nucleotides align to TRBD2. V shed 1 base, J shed 5 bases, and the junction held 5 bases outside the gene matches. The germline gives CDR1 SGHRS, CDR2 YFSETQ. This CDR3 region has 16 residues. CDR3 region: CASSLRLAGVGDTQYF. DNA for the CDR3: TGCGCCAGCAGCTTGCGACTAGCGGGAGTGGGAGATACGCAGTATTTT. Full variable domain (remainder filled in from reference TRBV5-1 and TRBJ2-3): KAGVTQTPRYLIKTRGQQVTLSCSPISGHRSVSWYQQTPGQGLQFLFEYFSETQRNKGNFPGRFSGRQFSNSRSEMNVSTLELGDSALYLCASSLRLAGVGDTQYFGPGTRLTVL.

The V and J genes are TRBV29-1 and TRBJ2-1; tentative D call: TRBD2 (5 bases). V shed 4 bases and J shed 3 bases, with 13 bases lying between them. The V gene's germline CDR1 is SQVTM and CDR2 ANQGSEA. This CDR3 region has 14 residues. The CDR3 loop reads CSVGGNLGYNEQFF. The CDR3 DNA reads as TGCAGCGTTGGAGGGAATCTTGGCTACAATGAGCAGTTCTTC.

V gene TRBV19 combines with J gene TRBJ2-3; 8 positions agree with TRBD1. The CDR3 totals 16 residues. With 5 bases clipped from V and 1 base from J, the junction kept 8 bases outside the gene matches. Germline CDR1 reads LNHDA; CDR2 reads SQIVND (reference sequence). The CDR3 sequence: CASSPLGRGRTDTQYF. The CDR3 region has the DNA TGTGCCAGTAGTCCTCTAGGCAGGGGGCGCACAGATACGCAGTATTTT. Drawing the rest from reference TRBV19 and TRBJ2-3, the complete variable domain is DGGITQSPKYLFRKEGQNVTLSCEQNLNHDAMYWYRQDPGQGLRLIYYSQIVNDFQKGDIAEGYSVSREKKESFPLTVTSAQKNPTAFYLCASSPLGRGRTDTQYFGPGTRLTVL.

V usage is TRBV6-5 and J usage is TRBJ2-5; 9 nucleotides align to TRBD1. TRBJ2-7 explains the end of the DNA better; the J call may be wrong. There are 14 residues in the CDR3. Germline V CDR1 and CDR2: MNHEY, SVGAGI. Written as DNA, the CDR3 is TGTGCCAGCAGGCGGGACAGGGACACCTACGAGCAGTACTTC. This translates into CASRRDRDTYEQYF.

The chain links TRBV30 to TRBJ1-5; 8 bases agree with TRBD1. Germline lookup yields CDR1 GTSNPN and CDR2 SVGIG (reference sequence). This CDR3 region has 13 residues. Germline trimming cut 5 bases from V and 2 bases from J; bases unmatched to any gene: 2. The CDR3 nucleotides are TGTGCCTGGGACAGGGGAGGCAATCAGCCCCAGCATTTT. Translated, it gives CAWDRGGNQPQHF.

The chain uses TRBV5-1 and TRBJ2-1; 10 nucleotides agree with TRBD1. Trimming removed 6 bases from V and 7 bases from J; junction bases left unmatched: 7. CDR3 length: 14 amino acids. The germline CDR1 and CDR2 sequences are SGHRS and YFSETQ. CDR3 nucleotide sequence: TGCGCCAGCACCCAGGACAGGGGGATGAATGAGCAGTTCTTC. Translating it yields CASTQDRGMNEQFF.

The gene calls are TRBV7-2 and TRBJ2-1; D might be TRBD2 (6 bases). The CDR3 runs 15 residues. The V gene's germline CDR1 is SGHTA and CDR2 FQGNSA. Between the trimmed V and J ends, which lost 1 base and 8 bases, there was a span of 15 bases. The CDR3: CASSLVGLPTDEQFF. CDR3 DNA sequence: TGTGCCAGCAGCTTAGTGGGACTCCCCACCGATGAGCAGTTCTTC.

In its sample, this clone was seen once. The chain joins TRBV5-1 to TRBJ2-7; D is undetermined. The CDR3 extends over 14 amino acids. CDR1 SGHRS and CDR2 YFSETQ come from the germline V gene. Trimming took 1 base from V and 0 from J, leaving 8 bases between them. CDR3 in amino acids: CASSLNPSSYEQYF. The CDR3 region has the DNA TGCGCCAGCAGCTTGAATCCTTCCTCCTACGAGCAGTACTTC.

The V call is TRBV5-1, the J call TRBJ2-7; 9 bases are shared with TRBD2. The trim removed 4 bases at V and 1 base at J, leaving 3 bases unmatched. The CDR3 spans 14 residues. Germline V gives CDR1 SGHRS, CDR2 YFSETQ. CDR3 loop: CASSASGNSYEQYF. In DNA form, the CDR3 reads TGCGCCAGCAGCGCTAGCGGGAATTCCTACGAGCAGTACTTC.

This chain uses TRBV19 with TRBJ2-1, with D maybe TRBD2 (6 bases). Per the germline V gene, CDR1 is LNHDA and CDR2 is SQIVND (reference sequence). Trimming took 3 bases from V and 4 from J, leaving 13 bases between them. This CDR3 has 15 residues. CDR3: CASSIGGNSYNEQFF. The CDR3 nucleotides are TGTGCCAGTAGTATTGGCGGGAACAGTTACAATGAGCAGTTCTTC.

The rearrangement uses TRBV28 and TRBJ2-2; D uncertain. CDR1 MDHEN and CDR2 SYDVKM come from the germline V gene. This CDR3 has 14 residues. V shed 6 bases and J shed 4 bases, with 12 bases lying between them. In DNA, the CDR3 is TGTGCCAGCAGGTTACGAGGACCCACCGGGGAGCTGTTTTTT. It codes for CASRLRGPTGELFF.

This chain links TRBV28 with TRBJ1-4; D possibly corresponds to TRBD1 (5 bases). The V gene lost 2 bases and the J gene lost 15 bases, with 13 bases spanning the gap. From germline, CDR1 is MDHEN and CDR2 SYDVKM. This CDR3 region has 12 residues. The CDR3 is CASSLRAGELFF. The CDR3 bases are TGTGCCAGCAGTTTACGGGCGGGGGAGTTGTTTTTT.

The chain uses TRBV7-8 and TRBJ2-2; no reliable D call. The CDR3 has 14 amino acids. Looked up from germline, CDR1 is SGHVS and CDR2 is FQNEAQ. V was pared by 1 base and J by 5 bases, with 8 bases between. CDR3 DNA: TGTGCCAGCAGCTTAGTAACACAGACCGGGGAGCTGTTTTTT. Translating it yields CASSLVTQTGELFF.

The chain recombines TRBV4-2 with TRBJ1-2; 9 bases agree with TRBD1. The germline CDR1 and CDR2 sequences are LGHNA and YNFKEQ. Germline trimming cut 0 bases from V and 4 bases from J; bases unmatched to any gene: 6. The CDR3 is 16 amino acids. In DNA form, the CDR3 reads TGTGCCAGCAGCCAAGAAGGACAGGGGACGATCTATGGCTACACCTTC. Protein: CASSQEGQGTIYGYTF.

The chain carries TRBV29-1 and TRBJ2-3, with 12 bases fitting TRBD2. Germline loops: CDR1 SQVTM, CDR2 ANQGSEA. The trim removed 5 bases at V and 4 bases at J, leaving 13 bases unmatched. This CDR3 has 17 amino acids. For the CDR3, the DNA is TGCAGCGTTCTCCAAGCGCTACTAGCGGGAGGTTCAGATACGCAGTATTTT. It codes for CSVLQALLAGGSDTQYF.

The V and J genes are TRBV27 and TRBJ2-1; D gene ambiguous. CDR1 MNHEY and CDR2 SMNVEV come from the germline V gene (reference sequence). The CDR3 length is 16 residues. V was shortened by 3 bases and J by 0 bases, with 12 bases between the two germline ends. CDR3 region: CASSFQAHSSYNEQFF. CDR3 DNA: TGTGCCAGCAGTTTCCAAGCCCACAGCTCCTACAATGAGCAGTTCTTC.

The V gene is TRBV6-5, the J gene TRBJ2-7; D might be TRBD1 (6 bases). This CDR3 contains 15 residues. Germline CDR1 reads MNHEY; CDR2 reads SVGAGI. Deletions cut 4 bases from V and 0 bases from J, with 13 bases between. The CDR3 coding sequence is TGTGCCAGCAGTTCCCCAACAGGGCCCTCCTACGAGCAGTACTTC. Its protein product is CASSSPTGPSYEQYF.

V and J are TRBV6-6 and TRBJ1-1; 8 bases agree with TRBD1. The junction had 5 bases not matched to a gene; V was cut back by 4 bases and J by 4 bases. Germline V gene sequence: CDR1 MNHNY, CDR2 SVGAGI (reference sequence). CDR3 length: 14 amino acids. CDR3 region: CASSSRGRVTEAFF. The CDR3 region has the DNA TGTGCCAGCAGTTCCAGGGGGCGCGTCACTGAAGCTTTCTTT.